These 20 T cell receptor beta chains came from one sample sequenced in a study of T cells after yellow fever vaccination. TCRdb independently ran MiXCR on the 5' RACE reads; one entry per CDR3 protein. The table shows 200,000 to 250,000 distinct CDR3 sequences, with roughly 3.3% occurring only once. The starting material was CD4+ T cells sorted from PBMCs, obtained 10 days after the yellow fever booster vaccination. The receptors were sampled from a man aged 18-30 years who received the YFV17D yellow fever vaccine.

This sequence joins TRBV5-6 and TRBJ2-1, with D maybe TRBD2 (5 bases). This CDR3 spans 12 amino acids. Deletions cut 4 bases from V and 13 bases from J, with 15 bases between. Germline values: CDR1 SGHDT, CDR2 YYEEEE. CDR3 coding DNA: TGTGCCAGCAGCCATAGGACTCGTTTACAGTTCTTC. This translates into CASSHRTRLQFF.

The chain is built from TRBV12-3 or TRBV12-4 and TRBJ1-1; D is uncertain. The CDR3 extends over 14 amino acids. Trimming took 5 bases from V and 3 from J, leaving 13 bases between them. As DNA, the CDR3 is TGTGCCAGCAGTCCAGGACTGGGGTACACTGAAGCTTTCTTT. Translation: CASSPGLGYTEAFF.

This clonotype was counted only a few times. The CDR3 sequence: CASSSRDRGRNEQFF. The CDR3 coding sequence is TGTGCCAGCAGCTCCCGGGACAGGGGGCGGAATGAGCAGTTCTTC. V usage is TRBV5-6 and J usage is TRBJ2-1; 12 bases fit TRBD1. The CDR3 runs 15 residues. J was trimmed by 7 bases and V by 3 bases; bases with no gene match: 5. Germline V gives CDR1 SGHDT, CDR2 YYEEEE.

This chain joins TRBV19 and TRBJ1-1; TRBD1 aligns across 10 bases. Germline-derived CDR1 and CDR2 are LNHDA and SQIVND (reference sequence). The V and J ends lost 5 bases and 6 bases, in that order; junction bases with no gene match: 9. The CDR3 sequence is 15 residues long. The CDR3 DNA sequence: TGTGCCAGTAGTCCAATGACAGGGGGCAGGGCTGAAGCTTTCTTT. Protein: CASSPMTGGRAEAFF.

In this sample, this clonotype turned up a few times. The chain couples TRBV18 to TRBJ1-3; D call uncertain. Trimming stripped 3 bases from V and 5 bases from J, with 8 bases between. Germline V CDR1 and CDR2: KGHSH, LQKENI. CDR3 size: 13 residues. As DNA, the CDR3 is TGTGCCAGCTCACCGTCAGATAGAAACACCATATATTTT. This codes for CASSPSDRNTIYF. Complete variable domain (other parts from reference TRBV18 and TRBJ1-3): NAGVMQNPRHLVRRRGQEARLRCSPMKGHSHVYWYRQLPEEGLKFMVYLQKENIIDESGMPKERFSAEFPKEGPSILRIQQVVRGDSAAYFCASSPSDRNTIYFGEGSWLTVV.

CDR3 residues: CSAKSGGGGDTQYF. CDR3 coding DNA: TGCAGTGCTAAGAGCGGGGGAGGGGGAGATACGCAGTATTTT. This chain links TRBV20-1 with TRBJ2-3; 8 bases are a match to TRBD2. Germline CDR1 DFQATT, CDR2 SNEGSKA (reference sequence). The CDR3 sequence is 14 residues long. The trim removed 4 bases at V and 5 bases at J, leaving 8 bases unmatched.

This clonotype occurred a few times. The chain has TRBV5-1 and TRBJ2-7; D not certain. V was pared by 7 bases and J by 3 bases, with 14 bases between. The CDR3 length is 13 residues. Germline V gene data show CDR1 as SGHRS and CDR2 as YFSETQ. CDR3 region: CASRGFFLYEQYF. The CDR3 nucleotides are TGCGCCAGCCGTGGGTTTTTCCTCTACGAGCAGTACTTC. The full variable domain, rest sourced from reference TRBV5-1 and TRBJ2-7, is KAGVTQTPRYLIKTRGQQVTLSCSPISGHRSVSWYQQTPGQGLQFLFEYFSETQRNKGNFPGRFSGRQFSNSRSEMNVSTLELGDSALYLCASRGFFLYEQYFGPGTRLTVT.

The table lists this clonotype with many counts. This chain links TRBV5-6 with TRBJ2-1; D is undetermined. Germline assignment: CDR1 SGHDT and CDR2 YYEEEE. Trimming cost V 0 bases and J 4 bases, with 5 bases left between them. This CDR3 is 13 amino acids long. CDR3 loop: CASSLERYNEQFF. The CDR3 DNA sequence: TGTGCCAGCAGCTTGGAACGGTACAATGAGCAGTTCTTC.

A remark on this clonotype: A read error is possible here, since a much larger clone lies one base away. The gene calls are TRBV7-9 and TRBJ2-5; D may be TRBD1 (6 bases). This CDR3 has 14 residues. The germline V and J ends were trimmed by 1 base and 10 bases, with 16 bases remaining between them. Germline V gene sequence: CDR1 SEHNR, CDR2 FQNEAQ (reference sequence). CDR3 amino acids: CASSLEARGVNQYF. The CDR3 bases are TGTGCCAGCAGCTTAGAGGCCAGGGGTGTGAACCAGTACTTC.

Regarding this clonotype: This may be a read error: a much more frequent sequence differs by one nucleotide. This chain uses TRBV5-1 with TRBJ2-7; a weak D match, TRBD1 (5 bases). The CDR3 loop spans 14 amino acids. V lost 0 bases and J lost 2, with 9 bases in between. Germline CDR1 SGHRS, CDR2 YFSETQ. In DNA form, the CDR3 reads TGCGCCAGCAGCTTGGCGGCAGGGCCCTACGAGCAGTACTTC. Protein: CASSLAAGPYEQYF.

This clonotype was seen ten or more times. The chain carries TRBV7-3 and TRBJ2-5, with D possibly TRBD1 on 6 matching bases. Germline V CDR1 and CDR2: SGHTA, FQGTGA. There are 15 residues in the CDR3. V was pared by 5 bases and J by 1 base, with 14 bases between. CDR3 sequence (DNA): TGTGCCAGCAGCGCCTTCCAAGGGGGCCAAGAGACCCAGTACTTC. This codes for CASSAFQGGQETQYF.

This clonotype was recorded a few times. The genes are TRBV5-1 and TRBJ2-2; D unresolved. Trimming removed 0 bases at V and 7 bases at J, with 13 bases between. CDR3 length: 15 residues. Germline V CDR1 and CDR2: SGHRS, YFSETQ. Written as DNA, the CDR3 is TGCGCCAGCAGCTTGGAAAGAATCTCCGTCGGGGAGCTGTTTTTT. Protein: CASSLERISVGELFF. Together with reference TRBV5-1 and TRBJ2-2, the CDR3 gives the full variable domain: KAGVTQTPRYLIKTRGQQVTLSCSPISGHRSVSWYQQTPGQGLQFLFEYFSETQRNKGNFPGRFSGRQFSNSRSEMNVSTLELGDSALYLCASSLERISVGELFFGEGSRLTVL.

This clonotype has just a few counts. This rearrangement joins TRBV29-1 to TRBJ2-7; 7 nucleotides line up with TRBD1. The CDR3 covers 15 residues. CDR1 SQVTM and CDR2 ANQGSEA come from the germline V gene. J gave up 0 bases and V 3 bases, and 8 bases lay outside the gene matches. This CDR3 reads CSVDLVPGGSYEQYF. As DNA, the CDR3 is TGCAGCGTTGATCTCGTCCCAGGGGGCTCCTACGAGCAGTACTTC.

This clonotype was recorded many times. CDR3 DNA sequence: TGTGCCACCAGCACTCTCTCCGGGACGGAATATGGCTACACCTTC. Translated: CATSTLSGTEYGYTF. The chain is built from TRBV15 and TRBJ1-2; a weak D match, TRBD1 (5 bases). Germline V lookup: CDR1 LNHNV, CDR2 YYDKDF (reference sequence). This CDR3 region has 15 residues. V was cut by 4 bases and J by 5 bases, with 17 bases left in between.

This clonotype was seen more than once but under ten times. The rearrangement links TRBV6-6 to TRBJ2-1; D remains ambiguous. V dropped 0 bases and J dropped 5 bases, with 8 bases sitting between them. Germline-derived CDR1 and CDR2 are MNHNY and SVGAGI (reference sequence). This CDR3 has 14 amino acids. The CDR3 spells CASSYSNRDNEQFF. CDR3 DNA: TGTGCCAGCAGTTACTCGAACCGGGACAATGAGCAGTTCTTC.

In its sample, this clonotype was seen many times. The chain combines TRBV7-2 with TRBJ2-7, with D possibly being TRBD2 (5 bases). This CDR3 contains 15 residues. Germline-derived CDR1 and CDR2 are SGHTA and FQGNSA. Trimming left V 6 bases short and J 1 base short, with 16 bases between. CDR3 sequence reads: CASSSSWTVSYEQYF. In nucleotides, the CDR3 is TGTGCCAGCAGTTCCTCATGGACTGTATCCTACGAGCAGTACTTC.

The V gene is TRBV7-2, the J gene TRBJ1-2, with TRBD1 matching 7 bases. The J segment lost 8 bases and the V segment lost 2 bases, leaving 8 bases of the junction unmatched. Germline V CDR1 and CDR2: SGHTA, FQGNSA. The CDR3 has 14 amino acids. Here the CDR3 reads CASSLSEQGRGYTF. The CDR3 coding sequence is TGTGCCAGCAGCTTAAGCGAACAGGGGCGCGGCTACACCTTC.

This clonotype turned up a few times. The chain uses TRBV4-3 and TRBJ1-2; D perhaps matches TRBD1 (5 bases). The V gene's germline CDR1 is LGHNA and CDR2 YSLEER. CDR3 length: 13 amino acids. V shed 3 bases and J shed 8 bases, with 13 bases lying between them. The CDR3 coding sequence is TGCGCCAGCAGCCACTCTTCAGGGAAAGGCTACACCTTC. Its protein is CASSHSSGKGYTF.

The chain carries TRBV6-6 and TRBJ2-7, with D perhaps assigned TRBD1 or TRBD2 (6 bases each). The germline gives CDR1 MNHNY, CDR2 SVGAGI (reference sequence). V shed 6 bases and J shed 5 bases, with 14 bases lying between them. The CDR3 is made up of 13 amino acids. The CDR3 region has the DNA TGTGCCAGCAGGAGACAGGAGGGCCACGAGCAGTACGTC. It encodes CASRRQEGHEQYV.

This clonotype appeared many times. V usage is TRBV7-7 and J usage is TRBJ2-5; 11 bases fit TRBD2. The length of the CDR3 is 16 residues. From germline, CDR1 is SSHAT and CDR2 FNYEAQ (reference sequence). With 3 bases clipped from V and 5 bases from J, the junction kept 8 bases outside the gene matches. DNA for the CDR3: TGTGCCAGCAGCTTGTCTAGCGGGGGGCCTGAGGAGACCCAGTACTTC. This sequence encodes CASSLSSGGPEETQYF.